Listed below are T cell receptor beta chains from one sample, sequenced in a study of response to subunit inactivated influenza vaccine. TCRdb recomputed calls from the RT-PCR reads with MiXCR, one row per CDR3 protein. Of 650,000 to 800,000 distinct CDR3 sequences listed, around 18% are singletons. The material sequenced was PBMCs from blood, taken approximately 5 days after vaccination. The receptors derive from a man aged 50 to 60 who received an inactivated influenza vaccine. CDR3s include the opening cysteine and the closing phenylalanine or tryptophan.

TRBV20-1,TRBJ2-2,CSAGEGGRTGELFF
TRBV6-1,TRBJ1-1,CASSEASSSGGTEAFF
TRBV5-5,TRBJ2-4,CASSLRRSDLETKNIQYF
TRBV20-1,TRBJ2-3,CSVRVDDSTDTQYF
TRBV5-1,TRBJ2-3,CASSLELAGASTQYF
TRBV6-2/TRBV6-3,TRBJ2-4,CASSYGLAGNIQYF
TRBV12-3/TRBV12-4,TRBJ2-7,CASSPQGGGEQYF
TRBV19,TRBJ2-1,CASSINRDKFF
TRBV10-3,TRBJ2-3,CATTGGPVPDTQYF
TRBV6-1,TRBJ2-5,CASSPHRRTQETQYF
TRBV20-1,TRBJ2-7,CSARDWGTSGTLAYEQYF
TRBV4-2,TRBJ2-3,CASSQDAWGGGTDTQYF
TRBV10-2,TRBJ2-1,CASSEGGQGIYNEQFF
TRBV5-4,TRBJ2-7,CASSIPGLAGDEHYF
TRBV7-8,TRBJ2-5,CASSPQSGMMETQYF
TRBV7-6,TRBJ2-7,CASSLVTGGSRGEQYF
TRBV2,TRBJ2-1,CASTSEIAVYNEQFF
TRBV9,TRBJ2-1,CASSGIDRDIINEQFF
TRBV29-1,TRBJ2-3,CSVARGGSPDTQYF
TRBV20-1,TRBJ2-7,CSARGASRSYEQYF
TRBV20-1,TRBJ1-5,CSAGVRPYLYSNQPQHF
TRBV2,TRBJ2-5,CASLREGGETQYF
TRBV19,TRBJ2-7,CARSPGQTNYEQYF
TRBV7-2,TRBJ1-6,CASSLQLTYNSPLHF
TRBV7-2,TRBJ2-5,CASSLAASQPRETQYF
TRBV6-1,TRBJ2-7,CASTRGQDSYEQYF
TRBV7-2,TRBJ2-7,CASTLQGSSYEQYF
TRBV28,TRBJ1-6,CASSPGTGSSYNSPLHF
TRBV6-1,TRBJ2-7,CASKAGLAGAYEQYF
TRBV11-2,TRBJ2-1,CASTLGAGEWNEQFF
TRBV6-2/TRBV6-3,TRBJ2-5,CASSRSARTSGGYRYQETQYF
TRBV24-1,TRBJ2-1,CATSGGGLGNEQFF
TRBV7-2,TRBJ2-1,CASSLVTSGEQFF
TRBV4-1,TRBJ1-4,CASSQHRGGNNEKLFF
TRBV20-1,TRBJ2-2,CSAIEYRGTSNTGELFF
TRBV6-5,TRBJ2-7,CASSYGRGQYEQYF
TRBV10-3,TRBJ2-7,CAISPEGQPPYEQYF
TRBV20-1,TRBJ2-3,CSASGGGRDTQYF
TRBV20-1,TRBJ2-7,CSARRTSGRSSYEQYF
TRBV5-5,TRBJ2-1,CASSLASGGALEQFF
TRBV3-1,TRBJ2-1,CASSPGQRNEQFF
TRBV5-1,TRBJ2-1,CASSSGTSGRVEFF
TRBV20-1,TRBJ2-5,CSAATETQYF
TRBV20-1,TRBJ1-1,CSASRLPNTEAFF
TRBV28,TRBJ2-1,CASSVPRRKTDSYNEQFF
TRBV13,TRBJ1-5,CASSLGVVGQGNQPQHF
TRBV29-1,TRBJ2-2,CSVRTGGTTGELFF
TRBV5-1,TRBJ1-4,CASSLERVDEKLFF
TRBV6-5,TRBJ2-1,CASSYRTRGDEQFF
TRBV20-1,TRBJ2-1,CSAREGTSGLF
TRBV12-3/TRBV12-4,TRBJ1-5,CASSQRQGYSNQPQHF
TRBV5-6,TRBJ1-2,CASSRGQGRDYGYTF
TRBV4-3,TRBJ2-2,CASSQDPGTTTGELFF
TRBV6-5,TRBJ2-1,CASSYSLTNGNEQFF
TRBV7-8,TRBJ1-2,CASSESDYGYTF
TRBV12-3/TRBV12-4,TRBJ2-4,CASSVSSVKYF
TRBV28,TRBJ1-6,CASSLLQTGYNSPLHF
TRBV7-2,TRBJ2-5,CASSPPLSETQYF
TRBV20-1,TRBJ2-1,CSVRITSGGSYNEQFF
TRBV7-2,TRBJ1-2,CAILAGVYGYTF